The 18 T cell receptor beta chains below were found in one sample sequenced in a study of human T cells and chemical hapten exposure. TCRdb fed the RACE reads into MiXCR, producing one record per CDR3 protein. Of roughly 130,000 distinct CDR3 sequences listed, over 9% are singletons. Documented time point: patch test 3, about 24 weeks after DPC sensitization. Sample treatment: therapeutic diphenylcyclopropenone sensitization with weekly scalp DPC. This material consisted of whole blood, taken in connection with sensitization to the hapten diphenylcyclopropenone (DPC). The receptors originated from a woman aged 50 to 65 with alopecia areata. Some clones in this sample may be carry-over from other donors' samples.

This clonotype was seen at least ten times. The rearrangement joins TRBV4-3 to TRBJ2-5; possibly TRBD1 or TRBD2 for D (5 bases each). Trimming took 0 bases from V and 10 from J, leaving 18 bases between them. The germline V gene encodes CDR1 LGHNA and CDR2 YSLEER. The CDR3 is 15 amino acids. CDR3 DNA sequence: TGCGCCAGCAGCCAAGACTACAGGAGAGGGGCGGTCCAGTACTTC. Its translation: CASSQDYRRGAVQYF.

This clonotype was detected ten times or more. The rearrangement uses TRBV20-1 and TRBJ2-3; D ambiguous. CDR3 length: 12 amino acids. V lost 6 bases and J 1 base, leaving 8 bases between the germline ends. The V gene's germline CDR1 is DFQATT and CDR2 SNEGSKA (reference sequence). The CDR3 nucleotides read TGCAGTGCCCCTACCCGCACAGATACGCAGTATTTT. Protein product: CSAPTRTDTQYF.

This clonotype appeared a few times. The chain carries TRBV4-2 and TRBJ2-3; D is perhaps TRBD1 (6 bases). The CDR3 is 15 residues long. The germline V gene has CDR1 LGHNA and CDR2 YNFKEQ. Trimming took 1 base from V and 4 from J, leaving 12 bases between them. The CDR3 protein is CASSQAYRAPDTQYF. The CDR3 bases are TGTGCCAGCAGCCAAGCGTACAGGGCCCCAGATACGCAGTATTTT.

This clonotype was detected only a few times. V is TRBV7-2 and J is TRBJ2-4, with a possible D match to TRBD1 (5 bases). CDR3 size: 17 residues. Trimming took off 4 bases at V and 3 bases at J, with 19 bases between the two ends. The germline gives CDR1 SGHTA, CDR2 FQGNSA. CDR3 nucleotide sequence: TGTGCCAGCAGCTACCAGGCGGACATCTGGGACAAAAACATTCAGTACTTC. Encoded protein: CASSYQADIWDKNIQYF.

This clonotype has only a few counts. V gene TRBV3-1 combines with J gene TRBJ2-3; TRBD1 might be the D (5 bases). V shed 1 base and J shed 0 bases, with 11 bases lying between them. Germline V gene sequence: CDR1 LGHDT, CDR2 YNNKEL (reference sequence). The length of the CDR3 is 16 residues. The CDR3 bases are TGTGCCAGCAGCCAAGTCGGAACAGGCAGCACAGATACGCAGTATTTT. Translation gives CASSQVGTGSTDTQYF.

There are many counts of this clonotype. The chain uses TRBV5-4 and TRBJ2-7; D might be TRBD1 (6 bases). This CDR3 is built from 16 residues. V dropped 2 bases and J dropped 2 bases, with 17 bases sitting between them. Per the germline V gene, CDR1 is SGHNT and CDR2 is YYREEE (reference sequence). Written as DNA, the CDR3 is TGTGCCAGCAGCTTCAAACCACAGGGAAGGACCTACGAGCAGTACTTC. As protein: CASSFKPQGRTYEQYF.

The DNA of the CDR3 is TGTGCCAGCAGCTTGGGGGGACATACCGACGAGCAGTACTTC. It encodes CASSLGGHTDEQYF. The rearrangement joins TRBV13 to TRBJ2-7; D may correspond to TRBD1 or TRBD2 (6 bases each). This CDR3 contains 14 residues. The germline CDR1 and CDR2 sequences are PRHDT and FYEKMQ (reference sequence). V gave up 3 bases and J gave up 5 bases, with 14 bases separating them.

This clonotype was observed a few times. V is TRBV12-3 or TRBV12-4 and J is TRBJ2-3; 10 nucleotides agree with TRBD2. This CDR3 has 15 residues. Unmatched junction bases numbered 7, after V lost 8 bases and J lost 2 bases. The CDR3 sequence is CASSATSGDTDTQYF. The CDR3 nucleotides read TGTGCCAGCTCCGCAACTAGCGGGGACACAGATACGCAGTATTTT.

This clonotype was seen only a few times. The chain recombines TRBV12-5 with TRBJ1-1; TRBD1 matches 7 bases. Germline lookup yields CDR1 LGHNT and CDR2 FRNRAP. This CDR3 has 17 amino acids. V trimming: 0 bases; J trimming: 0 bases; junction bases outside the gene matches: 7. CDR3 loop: CASGLVLGTALNTEAFF. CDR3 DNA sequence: TGTGCTAGTGGTTTGGTACTAGGGACAGCATTGAACACTGAAGCTTTCTTT.

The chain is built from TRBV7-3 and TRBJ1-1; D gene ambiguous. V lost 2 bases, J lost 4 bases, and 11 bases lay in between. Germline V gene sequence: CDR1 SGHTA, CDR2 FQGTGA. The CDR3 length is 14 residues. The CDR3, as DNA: TGTGCCAGCAGCTTAGGGGAGGGAGGCACTGAAGCTTTCTTT. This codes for CASSLGEGGTEAFF.

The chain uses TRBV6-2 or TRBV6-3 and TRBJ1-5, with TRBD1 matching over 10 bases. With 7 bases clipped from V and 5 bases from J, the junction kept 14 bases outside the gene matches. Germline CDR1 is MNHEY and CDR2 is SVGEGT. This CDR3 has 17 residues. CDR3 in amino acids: CASTTPWTGGGYQPQHF. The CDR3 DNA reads TGTGCCAGCACTACACCCTGGACAGGGGGTGGGTATCAGCCCCAGCATTTT.

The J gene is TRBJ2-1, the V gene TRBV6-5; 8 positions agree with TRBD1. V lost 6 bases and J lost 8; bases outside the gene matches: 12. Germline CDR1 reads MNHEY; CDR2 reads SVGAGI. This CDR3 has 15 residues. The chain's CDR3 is CASSLGQVFGDEQFF. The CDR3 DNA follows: TGTGCCAGCAGCCTGGGACAGGTGTTTGGGGATGAGCAGTTCTTC.

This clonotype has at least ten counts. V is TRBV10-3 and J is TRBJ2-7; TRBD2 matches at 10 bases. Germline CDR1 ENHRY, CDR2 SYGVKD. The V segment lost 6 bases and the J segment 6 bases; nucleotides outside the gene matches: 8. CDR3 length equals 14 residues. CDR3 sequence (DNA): TGTGCCATCAGGCCAGCGGGAGGGCCAGGCGAGCAGTACTTC. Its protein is CAIRPAGGPGEQYF.

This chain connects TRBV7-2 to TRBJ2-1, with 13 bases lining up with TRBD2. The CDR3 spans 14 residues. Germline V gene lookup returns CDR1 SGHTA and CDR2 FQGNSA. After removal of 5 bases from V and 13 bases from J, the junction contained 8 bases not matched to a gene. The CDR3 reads CASSPTSGGAGQFF. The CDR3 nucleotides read TGTGCCAGCAGCCCTACTAGCGGGGGGGCCGGCCAGTTCTTC.

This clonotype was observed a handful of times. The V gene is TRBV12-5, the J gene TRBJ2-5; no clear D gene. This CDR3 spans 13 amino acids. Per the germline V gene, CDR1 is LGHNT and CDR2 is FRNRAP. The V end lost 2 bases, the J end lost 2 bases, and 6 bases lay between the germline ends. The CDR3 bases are TGTGCTAGTGGTTTGTGGCAGCAAGAGACCCAGTACTTC. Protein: CASGLWQQETQYF.

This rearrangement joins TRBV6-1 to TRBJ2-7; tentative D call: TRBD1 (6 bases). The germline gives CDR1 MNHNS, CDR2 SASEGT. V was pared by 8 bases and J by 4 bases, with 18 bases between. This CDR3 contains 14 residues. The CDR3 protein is CASFPGAFGYEQYF. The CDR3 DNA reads TGTGCCAGCTTCCCAGGGGCTTTTGGGTACGAGCAGTACTTC.

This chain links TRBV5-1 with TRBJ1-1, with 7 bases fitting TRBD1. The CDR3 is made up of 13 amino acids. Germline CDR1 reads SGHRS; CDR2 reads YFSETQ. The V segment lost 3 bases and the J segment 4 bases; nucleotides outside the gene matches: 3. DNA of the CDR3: TGCGCCAGCAGCTATACAGGGGCCACTGAAGCTTTCTTT. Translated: CASSYTGATEAFF.

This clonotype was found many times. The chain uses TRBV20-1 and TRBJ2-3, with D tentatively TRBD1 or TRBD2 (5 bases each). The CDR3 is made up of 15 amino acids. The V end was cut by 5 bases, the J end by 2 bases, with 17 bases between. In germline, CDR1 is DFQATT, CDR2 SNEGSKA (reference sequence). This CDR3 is CSAGAPGPPTDTQYF. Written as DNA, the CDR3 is TGCAGTGCTGGTGCCCCGGGACCCCCCACAGATACGCAGTATTTT.